This T cell receptor beta chain was identified during a study of CD8 T cells in ankylosing spondylitis. Overall study results and limits: Reported data indicate significant enrichment of disease-linked clones within matched ankylosing spondylitis synovial fluid. Characteristic, it appeared, of ankylosing spondylitis blood was a TCR beta motif of seven or eight highly homologous variants. In the blood and synovial fluid of reactive arthritis, some motif variants had been previously reported.

This clonotype came up a few times. The antigen is not known. For TCR beta, libraries came from quantitative 5'-RACE with molecular barcodes. TCRdb re-called the 5' RACE reads through MiXCR, storing one row per CDR3 protein. The sample yields about 250,000 distinct CDR3 sequences, 32% seen once. Sample: blood, either unsorted or a sorted T cell fraction (not recorded which). This receptor was identified in a male donor with ankylosing spondylitis or in good health (not recorded which).

The CDR3 loop reads CSARTSGKYNEQFF. The CDR3 region has the DNA TGCAGTGCCCGGACTAGCGGGAAATACAATGAGCAGTTCTTC. V is TRBV20-1 and J is TRBJ2-1; 12 nucleotides line up with TRBD2. CDR3 size: 14 residues. V lost 6 bases, J lost 4 bases, and 4 bases stayed unmatched. Germline-derived CDR1 and CDR2 are DFQATT and SNEGSKA (reference sequence).